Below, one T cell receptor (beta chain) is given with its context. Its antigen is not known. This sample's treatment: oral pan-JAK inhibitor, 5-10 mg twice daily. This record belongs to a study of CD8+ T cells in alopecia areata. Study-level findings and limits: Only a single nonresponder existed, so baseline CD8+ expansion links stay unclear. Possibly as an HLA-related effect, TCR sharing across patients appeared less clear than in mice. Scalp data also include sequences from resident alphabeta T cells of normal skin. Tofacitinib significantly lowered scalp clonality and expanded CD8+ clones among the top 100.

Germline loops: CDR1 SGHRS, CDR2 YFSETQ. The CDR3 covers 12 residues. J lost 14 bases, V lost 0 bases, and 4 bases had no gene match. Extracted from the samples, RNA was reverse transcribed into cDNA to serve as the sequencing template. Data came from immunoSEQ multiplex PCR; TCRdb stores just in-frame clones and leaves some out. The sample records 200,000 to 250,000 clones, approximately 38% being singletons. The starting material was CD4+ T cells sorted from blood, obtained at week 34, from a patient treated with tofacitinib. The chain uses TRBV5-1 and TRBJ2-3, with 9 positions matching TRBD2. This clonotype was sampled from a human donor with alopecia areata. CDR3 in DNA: TGCGCCAGCAGCTTGGTAGGGACTAGCCCGTATTTT. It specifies CASSLVGTSPYF. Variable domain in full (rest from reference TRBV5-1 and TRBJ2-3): KAGVTQTPRYLIKTRGQQVTLSCSPISGHRSVSWYQQTPGQGLQFLFEYFSETQRNKGNFPGRFSGRQFSNSRSEMNVSTLELGDSALYLCASSLVGTSPYFGPGTRLTVL.